What follows is one T cell receptor (beta chain) and its context. Its specificity is unknown. The data were produced by immunoSEQ multiplex PCR, yet TCRdb's version contains in-frame clones alone and is incomplete. The data hold 120,000 or so clones, with around 86% observed a single time. The CDR3 loop spans 15 amino acids. The germline V and J ends were trimmed by 3 bases and 0 bases, with 11 bases remaining between them. Germline V CDR1 and CDR2: MGHRA, YSYEKL. The data belong to a study of cytomegalovirus exposure and HLA in healthy donors. Across the study: The roughly 120 validation repertoires used the same platform as the roughly 670 first-cohort repertoires, a later analysis reported.

Study findings and constraints: The study labeled more than 150 TCR beta chains cytomegalovirus-associated. Most TCR sequences proved rare, with some public TCRs found in many donors. First-cohort TCR clusters tended to co-occur in the 130 or so validation repertoires, a later analysis found.

This chain connects TRBV4-1 to TRBJ1-1; TRBD1 is a possible D gene (6 bases). The sample comprised PBMCs. This sequence originates from a woman aged 18 to 35 in good health and CMV-seronegative. The CDR3 coding sequence is TGCGCCAGCAGCCAGCCGGGACAAATGAACACTGAAGCTTTCTTT. This gives the protein CASSQPGQMNTEAFF.